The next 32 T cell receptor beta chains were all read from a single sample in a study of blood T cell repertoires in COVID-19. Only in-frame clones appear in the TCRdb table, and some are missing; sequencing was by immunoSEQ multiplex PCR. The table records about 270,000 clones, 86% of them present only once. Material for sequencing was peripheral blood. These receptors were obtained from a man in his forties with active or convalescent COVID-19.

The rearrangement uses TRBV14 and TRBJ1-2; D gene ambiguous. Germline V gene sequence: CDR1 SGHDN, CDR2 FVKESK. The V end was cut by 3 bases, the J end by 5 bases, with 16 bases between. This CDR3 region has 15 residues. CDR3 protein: CASSHGGLNAYGYTF. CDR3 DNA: TGTGCCAGCAGCCACGGAGGTCTGAACGCTTATGGCTACACCTTC.

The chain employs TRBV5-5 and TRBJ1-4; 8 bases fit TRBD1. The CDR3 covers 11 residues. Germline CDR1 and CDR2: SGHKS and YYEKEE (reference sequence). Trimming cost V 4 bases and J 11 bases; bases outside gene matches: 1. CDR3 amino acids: CASSRDRKLFF. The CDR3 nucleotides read TGTGCCAGCAGCCGGGACAGGAAACTGTTTTTT.

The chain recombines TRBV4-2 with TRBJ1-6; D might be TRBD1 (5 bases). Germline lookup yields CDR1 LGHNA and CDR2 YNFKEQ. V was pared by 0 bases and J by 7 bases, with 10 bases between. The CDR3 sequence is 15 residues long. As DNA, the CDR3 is TGTGCCAGCAGCCAAGAACTGGGGGGAAATTCACCCCTCCACTTT. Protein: CASSQELGGNSPLHF.

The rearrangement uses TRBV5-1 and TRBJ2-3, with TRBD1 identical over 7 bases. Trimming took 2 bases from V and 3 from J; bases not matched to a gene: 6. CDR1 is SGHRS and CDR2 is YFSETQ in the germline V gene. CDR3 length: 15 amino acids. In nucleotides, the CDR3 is TGCGCCAGCAGCTTAGTGACAGGGAGAACAGATACGCAGTATTTT. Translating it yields CASSLVTGRTDTQYF. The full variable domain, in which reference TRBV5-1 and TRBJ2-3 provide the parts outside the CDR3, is KAGVTQTPRYLIKTRGQQVTLSCSPISGHRSVSWYQQTPGQGLQFLFEYFSETQRNKGNFPGRFSGRQFSNSRSEMNVSTLELGDSALYLCASSLVTGRTDTQYFGPGTRLTVL.

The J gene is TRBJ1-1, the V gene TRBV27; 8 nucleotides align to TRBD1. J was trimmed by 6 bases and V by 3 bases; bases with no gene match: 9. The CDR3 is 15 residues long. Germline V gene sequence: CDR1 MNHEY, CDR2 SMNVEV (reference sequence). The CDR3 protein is CASSFGQGRGAEAFF. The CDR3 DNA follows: TGTGCCAGCAGTTTTGGACAGGGTCGAGGGGCTGAAGCTTTCTTT.

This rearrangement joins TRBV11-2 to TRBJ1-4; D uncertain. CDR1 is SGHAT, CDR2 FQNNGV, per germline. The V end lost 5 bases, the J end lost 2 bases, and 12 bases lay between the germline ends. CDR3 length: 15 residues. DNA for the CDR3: TGTGCCAGCAGCCCTCGGGAAACTACTAATGAAAAACTGTTTTTT. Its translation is CASSPRETTNEKLFF.

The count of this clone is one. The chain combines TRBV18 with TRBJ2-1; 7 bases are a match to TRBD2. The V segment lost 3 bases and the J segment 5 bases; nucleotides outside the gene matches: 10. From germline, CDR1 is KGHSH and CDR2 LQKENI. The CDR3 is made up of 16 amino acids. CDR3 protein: CASSPRPAGTNNEQFF. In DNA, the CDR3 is TGTGCCAGCTCACCCCGCCCAGCGGGAACCAACAATGAGCAGTTCTTC.

The CDR3: CASTEPGYNEQFF. CDR3 nucleotides: TGCGCCAGCACCGAGCCGGGATACAATGAGCAGTTCTTC. The chain uses TRBV5-1 and TRBJ2-1, with D perhaps matching TRBD2 (5 bases). Trimming cost V 6 bases and J 4 bases, with 11 bases left between them. Germline V gives CDR1 SGHRS, CDR2 YFSETQ. The CDR3 sequence is 13 residues long.

The chain's CDR3 is CASSQGDSPLHF. The CDR3, as DNA: TGTGCCAGCAGCCAAGGTGACAGTCCTTTGCATTTT. The chain has TRBV3-1 (or the pseudogene TRBV3-2) and TRBJ1-5; D might be TRBD1 (5 bases). Germline V lookup: CDR1 LGHDT, CDR2 YNNKEL (reference sequence). V lost 1 base to trimming and J lost 15 bases, with 13 bases between them. The CDR3 is made up of 12 amino acids.

DNA of the CDR3: TGCGCCAGCAGCGAGCTCAAAGCTCCTAACTATGGCTACACCTTC. Amino acids: CASSELKAPNYGYTF. This sequence joins TRBV4-1 and TRBJ1-2; D is unclear. The V and J ends lost 5 bases and 0 bases respectively, with 13 bases between them. The length of the CDR3 is 15 residues. Germline values: CDR1 MGHRA, CDR2 YSYEKL.

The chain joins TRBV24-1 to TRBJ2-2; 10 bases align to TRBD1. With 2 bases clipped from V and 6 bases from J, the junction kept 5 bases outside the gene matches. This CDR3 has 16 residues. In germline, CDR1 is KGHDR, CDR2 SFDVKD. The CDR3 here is CATSDSAGTGAGELFF. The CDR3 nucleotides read TGTGCCACCAGTGATTCTGCAGGGACAGGGGCCGGGGAGCTGTTTTTT.

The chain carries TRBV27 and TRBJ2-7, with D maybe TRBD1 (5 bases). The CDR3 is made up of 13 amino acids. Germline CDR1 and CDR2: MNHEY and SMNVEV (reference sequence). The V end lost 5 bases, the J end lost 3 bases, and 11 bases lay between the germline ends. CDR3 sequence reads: CASSTTAYYEQYF. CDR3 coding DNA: TGTGCCAGCAGTACGACAGCCTACTACGAGCAGTACTTC.

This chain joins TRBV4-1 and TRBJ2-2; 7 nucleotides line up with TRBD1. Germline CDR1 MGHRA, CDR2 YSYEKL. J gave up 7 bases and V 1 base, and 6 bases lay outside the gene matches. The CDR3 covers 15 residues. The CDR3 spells CASSQGGQVGGELFF. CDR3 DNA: TGCGCCAGCAGCCAAGGCGGACAGGTTGGCGGGGAGCTGTTTTTT.

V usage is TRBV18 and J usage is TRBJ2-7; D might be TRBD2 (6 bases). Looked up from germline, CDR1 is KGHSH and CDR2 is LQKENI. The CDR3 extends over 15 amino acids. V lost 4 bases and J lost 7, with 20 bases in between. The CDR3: CASSHSGTQPGEQYF. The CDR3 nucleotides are TGTGCCAGCTCACACTCCGGGACTCAGCCGGGGGAGCAGTACTTC.

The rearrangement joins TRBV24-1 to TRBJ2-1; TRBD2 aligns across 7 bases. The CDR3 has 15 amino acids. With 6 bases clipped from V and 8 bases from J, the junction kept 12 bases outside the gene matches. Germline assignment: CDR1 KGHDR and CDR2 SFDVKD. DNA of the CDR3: TGTGCCACCAGTCGCTGGCGGGAGCAAGAAGATGAGCAGTTCTTC. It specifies CATSRWREQEDEQFF.

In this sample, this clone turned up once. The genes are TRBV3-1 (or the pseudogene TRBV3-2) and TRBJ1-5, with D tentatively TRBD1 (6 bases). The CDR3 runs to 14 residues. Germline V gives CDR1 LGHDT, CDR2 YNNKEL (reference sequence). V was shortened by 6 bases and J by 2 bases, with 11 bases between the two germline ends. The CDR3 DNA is TGTGCCAGCAGTCGTTCAGGGGGCAATCAGCCCCAGCATTTT. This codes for CASSRSGGNQPQHF.

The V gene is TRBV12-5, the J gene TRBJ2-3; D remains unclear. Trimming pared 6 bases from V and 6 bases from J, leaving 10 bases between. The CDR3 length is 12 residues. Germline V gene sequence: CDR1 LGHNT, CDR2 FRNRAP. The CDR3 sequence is CASGPFIDTQYF. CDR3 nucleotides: TGTGCTAGTGGCCCCTTTATTGATACGCAGTATTTT.

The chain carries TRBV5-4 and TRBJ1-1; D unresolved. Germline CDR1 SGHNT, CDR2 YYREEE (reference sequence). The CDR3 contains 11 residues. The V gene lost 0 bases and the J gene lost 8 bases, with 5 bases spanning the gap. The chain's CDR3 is CASSLGREAFF. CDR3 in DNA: TGTGCCAGCAGCTTGGGTAGAGAAGCTTTCTTT.

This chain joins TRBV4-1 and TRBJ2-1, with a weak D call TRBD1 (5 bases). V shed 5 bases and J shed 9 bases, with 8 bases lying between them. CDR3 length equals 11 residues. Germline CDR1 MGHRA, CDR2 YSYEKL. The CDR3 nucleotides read TGCGCCAGCAGCAAGGGGTCTGAGCAGTTCTTC. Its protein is CASSKGSEQFF.

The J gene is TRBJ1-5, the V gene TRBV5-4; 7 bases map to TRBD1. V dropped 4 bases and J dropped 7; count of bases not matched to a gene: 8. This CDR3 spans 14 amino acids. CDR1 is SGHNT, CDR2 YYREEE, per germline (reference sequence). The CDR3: CASSREGQQQPQHF. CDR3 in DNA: TGTGCCAGCAGCCGGGAGGGACAGCAACAGCCCCAGCATTTT.

The DNA of the CDR3 is TGTGCTAGTGGTTTGGCCCTGGCGGGAGGTGGCTACGAGCAGTACTTC. It is translated as CASGLALAGGGYEQYF. This sequence joins TRBV12-5 and TRBJ2-7, with 8 bases matching TRBD2. V trimming: 1 base; J trimming: 3 bases; junction bases outside the gene matches: 8. Germline V gives CDR1 LGHNT, CDR2 FRNRAP. The CDR3 is 16 residues long.

CDR3 nucleotides: TGTGCCAGCAGCATGGAGGGTGGGACAGGGGCCTCCCAAGAGACCCAGTACTTC. This sequence encodes CASSMEGGTGASQETQYF. The chain carries TRBV11-3 and TRBJ2-5, with TRBD1 identical over 10 bases. The CDR3 sequence is 18 residues long. V lost 5 bases to trimming and J lost 1 base; unmatched junction nucleotides: 13. Germline CDR1 and CDR2: SGHNT and YENEEA. The complete variable domain, with remaining parts taken from reference TRBV11-3 and TRBJ2-5, reads EAGVVQSPRYKIIEKKQPVAFWCNPISGHNTLYWYLQNLGQGPELLIRYENEEAVDDSQLPKDRFSAERLKGVDSTLKIQPAELGDSAVYLCASSMEGGTGASQETQYFGPGTRLLVL.

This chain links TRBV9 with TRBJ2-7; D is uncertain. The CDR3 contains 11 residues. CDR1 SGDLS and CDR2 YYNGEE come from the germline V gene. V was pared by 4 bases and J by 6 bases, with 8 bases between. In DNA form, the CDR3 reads TGTGCCAGCAGCATAAACGGCGAGCAGTACTTC. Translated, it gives CASSINGEQYF.

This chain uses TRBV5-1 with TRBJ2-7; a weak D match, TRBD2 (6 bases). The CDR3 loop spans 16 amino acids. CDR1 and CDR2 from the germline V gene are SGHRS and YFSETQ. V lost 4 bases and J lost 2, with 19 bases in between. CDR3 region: CASSSSPGVRAYEQYF. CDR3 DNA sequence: TGCGCCAGCAGCAGTAGTCCGGGAGTAAGGGCCTACGAGCAGTACTTC.

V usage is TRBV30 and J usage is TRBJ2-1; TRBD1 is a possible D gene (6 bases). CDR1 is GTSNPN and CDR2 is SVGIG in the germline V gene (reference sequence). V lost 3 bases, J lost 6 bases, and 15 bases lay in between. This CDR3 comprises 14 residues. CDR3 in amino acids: CAWSGQLRGNEQFF. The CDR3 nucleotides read TGTGCCTGGAGCGGTCAGCTCAGGGGCAATGAGCAGTTCTTC.

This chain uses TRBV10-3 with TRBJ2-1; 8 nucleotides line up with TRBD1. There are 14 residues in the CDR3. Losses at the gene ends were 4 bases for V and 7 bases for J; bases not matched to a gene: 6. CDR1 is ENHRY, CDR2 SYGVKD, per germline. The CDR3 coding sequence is TGTGCCATCAGTGCGACGGGACAGGCGAATGAGCAGTTCTTC. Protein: CAISATGQANEQFF.

CDR3: CASSSDRGLETQYF. The CDR3 DNA reads TGCGCCAGCAGCTCGGACAGGGGGCTTGAGACCCAGTACTTC. The chain employs TRBV5-1 and TRBJ2-5; 11 positions agree with TRBD1. With V trimmed by 3 bases and J by 5 bases, 3 bases remained unmatched. Looked up from germline, CDR1 is SGHRS and CDR2 is YFSETQ. The CDR3 spans 14 residues. Complete variable domain (other parts from reference TRBV5-1 and TRBJ2-5): KAGVTQTPRYLIKTRGQQVTLSCSPISGHRSVSWYQQTPGQGLQFLFEYFSETQRNKGNFPGRFSGRQFSNSRSEMNVSTLELGDSALYLCASSSDRGLETQYFGPGTRLLVL.

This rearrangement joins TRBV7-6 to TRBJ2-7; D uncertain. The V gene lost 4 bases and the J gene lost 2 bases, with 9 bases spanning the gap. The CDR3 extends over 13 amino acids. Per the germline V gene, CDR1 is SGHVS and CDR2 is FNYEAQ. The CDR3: CASSSSPTYEQYF. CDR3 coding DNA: TGTGCCAGCAGCTCCTCTCCTACCTACGAGCAGTACTTC. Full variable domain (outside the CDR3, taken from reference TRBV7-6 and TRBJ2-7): GAGVSQSPRYKVTKRGQDVALRCDPISGHVSLYWYRQALGQGPEFLTYFNYEAQQDKSGLPNDRFSAERPEGSISTLTIQRTEQRDSAMYRCASSSSPTYEQYFGPGTRLTVT.

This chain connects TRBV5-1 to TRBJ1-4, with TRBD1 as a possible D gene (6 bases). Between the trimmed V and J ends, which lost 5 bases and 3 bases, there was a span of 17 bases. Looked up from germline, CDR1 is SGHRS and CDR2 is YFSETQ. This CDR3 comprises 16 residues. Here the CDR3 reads CASSWGTTGANEKLFF. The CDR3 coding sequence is TGCGCCAGCAGTTGGGGGACGACAGGAGCTAATGAAAAACTGTTTTTT.

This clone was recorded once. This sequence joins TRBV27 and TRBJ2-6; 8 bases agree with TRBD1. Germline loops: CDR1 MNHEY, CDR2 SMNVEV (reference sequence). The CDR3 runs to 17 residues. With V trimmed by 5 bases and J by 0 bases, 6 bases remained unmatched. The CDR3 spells CASSPTGVLSGANVLTF. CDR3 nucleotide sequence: TGTGCCAGCAGTCCGACAGGGGTCCTCTCTGGGGCCAACGTCCTGACTTTC.

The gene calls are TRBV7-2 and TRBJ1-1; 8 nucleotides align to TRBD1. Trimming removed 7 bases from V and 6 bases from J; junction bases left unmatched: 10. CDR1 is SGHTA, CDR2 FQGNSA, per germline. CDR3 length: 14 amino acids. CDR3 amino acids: CASKPRAGGSEAFF. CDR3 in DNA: TGTGCCAGCAAGCCCCGGGCAGGGGGCTCTGAAGCTTTCTTT.

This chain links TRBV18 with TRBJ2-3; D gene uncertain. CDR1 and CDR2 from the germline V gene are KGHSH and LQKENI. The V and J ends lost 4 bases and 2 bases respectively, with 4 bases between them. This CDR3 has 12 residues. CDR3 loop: CASSLYTDTQYF. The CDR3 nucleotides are TGTGCCAGCTCACTGTACACAGATACGCAGTATTTT.